The rows below give T cell receptor beta chains drawn from one sample of a study of Tregs in tolerant kidney transplant recipients. Data came from immunoSEQ multiplex PCR; TCRdb stores just in-frame clones and leaves some out. The sample has hundreds of thousands of clones, about 80% seen once. The specimen sequenced was CD4+ T cells from blood. The receptor source for this set is a human donor in good health. Both conserved end residues are part of each CDR3. Each record gives: J gene, clone size, D gene, V gene, CDR3 DNA, CDR3 protein. D genes are given only for firm matches. The size field is filled for only some rows; it gives once, few, many or a size class.

j_gene: TRBJ1-2
abundance: -
d_gene: -
v_gene: TRBV18
CDR3nt: TGTGCCAGCTCACCAGGAGGGGCGAACTATGGCTACACCTTC
CDR3aa: CASSPGGANYGYTF

j_gene: TRBJ2-2
abundance: -
d_gene: TRBD2
v_gene: TRBV6-4
CDR3nt: TGTGAGTGGACCGGGACTAGAGACACCGGGGAGCTGTTTTTT
CDR3aa: CEWTGTRDTGELFF

j_gene: TRBJ2-2
abundance: -
d_gene: TRBD2
v_gene: TRBV28
CDR3nt: TGTGCCACCCTTGGCGGGAGGGCCTCTTCGGGCACCGGGGAGCTGTTTTTT
CDR3aa: CATLGGRASSGTGELFF

j_gene: TRBJ1-5
abundance: -
d_gene: -
v_gene: TRBV30
CDR3nt: TGTGCCTGGTCTCCAGATAGCAATCAGCCCCAGCATTTT
CDR3aa: CAWSPDSNQPQHF

j_gene: TRBJ2-1
abundance: once
d_gene: TRBD2
v_gene: TRBV5-1
CDR3nt: TGCGCCAGCAGCTCGGGCGGAAGCGGGAGGCCCCTCCTCTTC
CDR3aa: CASSSGGSGRPLLF

j_gene: TRBJ2-1
abundance: -
d_gene: TRBD1
v_gene: TRBV5-1
CDR3nt: TGCGCCAGCAGACCTACAGGGGGCAATTACAATGAGCAGTTCTTC
CDR3aa: CASRPTGGNYNEQFF

j_gene: TRBJ1-4
abundance: -
d_gene: -
v_gene: TRBV27
CDR3nt: TGTGCCAGCCCTAAATGGGGGGTACGTATAGGGAGAACTAATGAAAAACTGTTTTTT
CDR3aa: CASPKWGVRIGRTNEKLFF

j_gene: TRBJ1-1
abundance: -
d_gene: -
v_gene: TRBV19
CDR3nt: TGTGCCAGTAGTATAGGGGCTCCCGGACGGGGGAACACTGAAGCTTTCTTT
CDR3aa: CASSIGAPGRGNTEAFF

j_gene: TRBJ1-2
abundance: -
d_gene: TRBD1
v_gene: TRBV5-1
CDR3nt: TGCGCCAGCAGCTCACAAGGACAGGCCGCTTTTAACTATGGCTACACCTTC
CDR3aa: CASSSQGQAAFNYGYTF

j_gene: TRBJ2-7
abundance: -
d_gene: TRBD1
v_gene: TRBV6-5
CDR3nt: TGTGCCAGCAGCCGAAAATGGGACAGAACCTACGAGCAGTACTTC
CDR3aa: CASSRKWDRTYEQYF

j_gene: TRBJ1-1
abundance: -
d_gene: -
v_gene: TRBV7-3
CDR3nt: TGTGCCAGCAGCTTCGGGGGCATGAACACTGAAGCTTTCTTT
CDR3aa: CASSFGGMNTEAFF

j_gene: TRBJ1-1
abundance: -
d_gene: -
v_gene: TRBV2
CDR3nt: TGTGCCAGCAGCCCCGACAGGACCCTGGAAGCTTTCTTT
CDR3aa: CASSPDRTLEAFF

j_gene: TRBJ1-2
abundance: -
d_gene: -
v_gene: TRBV7-9
CDR3nt: TGTGCCAGCAGCTTAAATATTAACTATGGCTACACCTTC
CDR3aa: CASSLNINYGYTF

j_gene: TRBJ2-2
abundance: -
d_gene: TRBD2
v_gene: TRBV6-5
CDR3nt: TGTGCCAGCAGTTACCAGGCGGGGGACACCGGGGAGCTGTTTTTT
CDR3aa: CASSYQAGDTGELFF

j_gene: TRBJ1-1
abundance: -
d_gene: TRBD1
v_gene: TRBV5-1
CDR3nt: TGCGCCAGCAGCAGAGGGGGCGGGAACACTGAAGCTTTCTTT
CDR3aa: CASSRGGGNTEAFF

j_gene: TRBJ2-5
abundance: -
d_gene: -
v_gene: TRBV5-4
CDR3nt: TGTGCCAGCAGCGCCCACCACCAAGAGACCCAGTACTTC
CDR3aa: CASSAHHQETQYF

j_gene: TRBJ1-5
abundance: -
d_gene: -
v_gene: TRBV4-1
CDR3nt: TGCGCCAGCAGCCAAGATGTCCCAGGTGTCAATCAGCCCCAGCATTTT
CDR3aa: CASSQDVPGVNQPQHF

j_gene: TRBJ1-1
abundance: once
d_gene: -
v_gene: TRBV5-1
CDR3nt: TGCGCCAGCAGCTTCTCCACGGACATGAACACTGAAGCTTTCTTT
CDR3aa: CASSFSTDMNTEAFF

j_gene: TRBJ1-1
abundance: few
d_gene: -
v_gene: TRBV13
CDR3nt: TGTGCCAGCAGCTTTAACCGGGGGTTGAACACTGAAGCTTTCTTT
CDR3aa: CASSFNRGLNTEAFF

j_gene: TRBJ2-2
abundance: -
d_gene: -
v_gene: TRBV5-1
CDR3nt: TGCGCCAGCAGCAAGTTGGGGCCCGGGGAGCTGTTTTTT
CDR3aa: CASSKLGPGELFF

j_gene: TRBJ1-1
abundance: -
d_gene: -
v_gene: TRBV9
CDR3nt: TGTGCCAGCAGCCCCCGGCAGGACGCGACTGAAGCTTTCTTT
CDR3aa: CASSPRQDATEAFF

j_gene: TRBJ2-1
abundance: -
d_gene: TRBD2
v_gene: TRBV18
CDR3nt: TGTGCCAGCTCACCTTGGACTAGCCCCTTGCTCGGCAATGAGCAGTTCTTC
CDR3aa: CASSPWTSPLLGNEQFF

j_gene: TRBJ2-7
abundance: -
d_gene: TRBD2
v_gene: TRBV7-3
CDR3nt: TGTGCCAGCAGCTTCTCCGGCGGGGGGCTCTACGAGCAGTACTTC
CDR3aa: CASSFSGGGLYEQYF

j_gene: TRBJ2-3
abundance: -
d_gene: -
v_gene: TRBV7-3
CDR3nt: TGTGCCAGCAGCTTAAACCCATCCGTTCCAGATACGCAGTTTTTT
CDR3aa: CASSLNPSVPDTQFF

j_gene: TRBJ1-2
abundance: few
d_gene: -
v_gene: TRBV19
CDR3nt: TGTGCCAGTAGCCTAAGTATAGCCGGCGCGGGCAGGTGGCTACACACCTTC
CDR3aa: CASSLSIAGAGRWLHTF

j_gene: TRBJ1-1
abundance: -
d_gene: -
v_gene: TRBV6-5
CDR3nt: TGTGCCAGCAGTCCCCAAGGGGCGAACACTGAAGCTTTCTTT
CDR3aa: CASSPQGANTEAFF

j_gene: TRBJ1-2
abundance: -
d_gene: -
v_gene: TRBV14
CDR3nt: TGTGCCAGCAGCCAAAGTTGGGGTGAAGTGAACTATGGCTACACCTTC
CDR3aa: CASSQSWGEVNYGYTF

j_gene: TRBJ2-6
abundance: -
d_gene: -
v_gene: TRBV5-5
CDR3nt: TGTGCCAGCAGCTTGAAAGCTCAGAGCTCTGGGGCCAACGTCCTGACTTTC
CDR3aa: CASSLKAQSSGANVLTF

j_gene: TRBJ2-7
abundance: few
d_gene: -
v_gene: TRBV10-3
CDR3nt: TGTGCCATCAGTGTGGGGCAGAGCTCCTACGAGCAGTACTTC
CDR3aa: CAISVGQSSYEQYF

j_gene: TRBJ1-1
abundance: once
d_gene: TRBD1
v_gene: TRBV2
CDR3nt: TGTGCCAGCAGAAGGACAGGTCGTGGGGACACTGAAGCTTTCTTT
CDR3aa: CASRRTGRGDTEAFF

j_gene: TRBJ1-5
abundance: -
d_gene: -
v_gene: TRBV6-6
CDR3nt: TGTGCCAGCAGTCCACCTTTGGGGGACCCAGATCGGCCCCAGCATTTT
CDR3aa: CASSPPLGDPDRPQHF

j_gene: TRBJ2-5
abundance: -
d_gene: TRBD2
v_gene: TRBV6-5
CDR3nt: TGTGCCAGCAGTCCACTAGCGGGGGGGTGGGAGACCCAGTACTTC
CDR3aa: CASSPLAGGWETQYF

j_gene: TRBJ1-4
abundance: -
d_gene: -
v_gene: TRBV27
CDR3nt: TGTGCCAGCAGTTCCTCGTCTGAGAGGGAACTGTTTTTT
CDR3aa: CASSSSSERELFF

j_gene: TRBJ2-3
abundance: once
d_gene: -
v_gene: TRBV7-2
CDR3nt: TGTGCCAGCAGCTTAAGTTCAGAGACGCAGTATTTT
CDR3aa: CASSLSSETQYF

j_gene: TRBJ1-4
abundance: few
d_gene: -
v_gene: TRBV5-6
CDR3nt: TGTGCCAGCAGCTTGGGGAGGGCAACTAATGAAAAACTGTTTTTT
CDR3aa: CASSLGRATNEKLFF

j_gene: TRBJ2-2
abundance: -
d_gene: -
v_gene: TRBV5-1
CDR3nt: TGCGCCAGCAGCTTGGGACAGGTGGTCACCGGGGAGCTGTTTTTT
CDR3aa: CASSLGQVVTGELFF

j_gene: TRBJ2-7
abundance: few
d_gene: -
v_gene: TRBV2
CDR3nt: TGTGCCAGCAGTGTTGGGGACGGAACCTACGAGCAGTACTTC
CDR3aa: CASSVGDGTYEQYF

j_gene: TRBJ1-2
abundance: few
d_gene: -
v_gene: TRBV9
CDR3nt: TGTGCCAGCAGCATCCGGGACACCCTTTTTTCTAACTATGGCTACACCTTC
CDR3aa: CASSIRDTLFSNYGYTF

j_gene: TRBJ2-3
abundance: -
d_gene: -
v_gene: TRBV6-6
CDR3nt: TGTGCCAGCAGTTCCCAGGGAGCTCCTAGCACAGATACGCAGTATTTT
CDR3aa: CASSSQGAPSTDTQYF

j_gene: TRBJ1-3
abundance: few
d_gene: -
v_gene: TRBV21-1
CDR3nt: TGTGCCAGCAGCAAAGTCCGGGACAGGGGGAACACCATATATTTT
CDR3aa: CASSKVRDRGNTIYF

j_gene: TRBJ2-5
abundance: -
d_gene: -
v_gene: TRBV2
CDR3nt: TGTGCCAGCATGCAAAAAGAGACCCAGTACTTC
CDR3aa: CASMQKETQYF

j_gene: TRBJ1-4
abundance: -
d_gene: TRBD1
v_gene: TRBV19
CDR3nt: TGTGCCAGTAGTCTACAGGGGGCAGGGGAAAAACTGTTTTTT
CDR3aa: CASSLQGAGEKLFF

j_gene: TRBJ2-7
abundance: -
d_gene: -
v_gene: TRBV11-3
CDR3nt: TGTGCCAGCAGCTTAGGAGGGGCGTCTACCTACGAGCAGTACTTC
CDR3aa: CASSLGGASTYEQYF

j_gene: TRBJ2-4
abundance: -
d_gene: -
v_gene: TRBV18
CDR3nt: TGTGCCAGCTCACCAGGGGGGCTACTAGCCAAAAACATTCAGTACTTC
CDR3aa: CASSPGGLLAKNIQYF

j_gene: TRBJ2-2
abundance: -
d_gene: -
v_gene: TRBV6-6
CDR3nt: TGTGCCAGCAGTTACGGGGGAGAAGACACCGGGGAGCTGTTTTTT
CDR3aa: CASSYGGEDTGELFF

j_gene: TRBJ1-5
abundance: -
d_gene: -
v_gene: TRBV2
CDR3nt: TGTGCCAGCAGCCGAACAGGGTTCAATCAGCCCCAGCATTTT
CDR3aa: CASSRTGFNQPQHF